This record looks at one T cell receptor beta chain sequence and its context. The data are from a study of cytomegalovirus exposure and HLA in healthy donors. The PCR used 60 Vbeta and 13 Jbeta primers. Generated by immunoSEQ multiplex PCR, the TCRdb table keeps only in-frame clones and is missing some. The sample carries some 160,000 clones, around four fifths recorded once. This clonotype was obtained from a woman aged 25-40 years in good health and CMV-seronegative. Sequenced material: PBMCs.

The CDR3 bases are TGTGCCAGCAGTTTCCAGGACAGGGAGGGATCACCCCTCCACTTT. The encoded protein is CASSFQDREGSPLHF. V is TRBV27 and J is TRBJ1-6, with 8 bases that match TRBD1. This CDR3 contains 15 residues. V was pared by 3 bases and J by 10 bases, with 8 bases of the junction left unmatched. CDR1 and CDR2 (germline): MNHEY, SMNVEV (reference sequence).